Below, 11 T cell receptor beta chains from the same sample are listed, as sequenced in a study of identical twins. MiXCR, applied by TCRdb to the 5' RACE reads, yields one record per CDR3 protein. The sample has fewer than 800,000 distinct CDR3 sequences, 7.1% seen once. These data are also associated with another study on yellow fever vaccine responses in identical twins.

Specimen: PBMCs. Receptors originate from a woman younger than 30 in good health.

This clonotype has just a few counts. V and J are TRBV13 and TRBJ2-3; 9 bases match TRBD1. The V and J ends lost 0 bases and 4 bases, in that order; junction bases with no gene match: 2. The CDR3 is 15 amino acids. CDR1 and CDR2 (germline): PRHDT, FYEKMQ (reference sequence). The DNA for the CDR3 is TGTGCCAGCAGCTTAGGAAGACAGGGGGCAGATACGCAGTATTTT. Translation gives CASSLGRQGADTQYF.

This clonotype was seen a handful of times. The chain carries TRBV3-1 and TRBJ2-7; D is undetermined. Germline CDR1 reads LGHDT; CDR2 reads YNNKEL (reference sequence). This CDR3 region has 14 residues. V was clipped by 8 bases and J by 2 bases, with 16 bases between them. The CDR3 spells CASRDRYGAYEQYF. The CDR3 bases are TGTGCCAGCCGAGACCGCTATGGGGCCTACGAGCAGTACTTC.

Of note for this clonotype: Its ends do not fully match the called genes, so a read error is possible. The chain employs TRBV24-1 and TRBJ2-2; possibly TRBD2 for D (6 bases). Germline CDR1 KGHDR, CDR2 SFDVKD. This CDR3 contains 21 residues. The CDR3 sequence: CATSYLLPSGGDSRNTGELFF. CDR3 sequence (DNA): TGTGCCACCAGTTATTTGCTACCGTCCGGGGGAGACTCCCGGAACACCGGGGAGCTGTTTTTT.

The V call is TRBV24-1, the J call TRBJ1-1; no definite D call. V gave up 5 bases and J gave up 0 bases, with 6 bases separating them. Germline loops: CDR1 KGHDR, CDR2 SFDVKD. The CDR3 consists of 13 residues. The DNA of the CDR3 is TGTGCCACCAGTGCGGGGTTGAACACTGAAGCTTTCTTT. Protein: CATSAGLNTEAFF.

This clonotype was observed a few times. V usage is TRBV20-1 and J usage is TRBJ2-4, with 9 bases that match TRBD1. Germline trimming cut 6 bases from V and 8 bases from J; bases unmatched to any gene: 2. The CDR3 is 11 amino acids. The germline gives CDR1 DFQATT, CDR2 SNEGSKA (reference sequence). CDR3 residues: CSARTGDIQYF. Here the CDR3 DNA reads TGCAGTGCGCGGACAGGGGACATTCAGTACTTC.

There are many counts of this clonotype. The chain employs TRBV3-1 and TRBJ1-1; D might be TRBD1 (6 bases). The CDR3 consists of 14 residues. V lost 7 bases and J 4 bases, leaving 16 bases between the germline ends. Germline V gives CDR1 LGHDT, CDR2 YNNKEL (reference sequence). The CDR3 coding sequence is TGTGCCAGCACCCCGCAGGGGTTGGTCACTGAAGCTTTCTTT. This translates into CASTPQGLVTEAFF.

This rearrangement joins TRBV10-3 to TRBJ2-2, with a weak D call TRBD1 (5 bases). CDR1 and CDR2 from the germline V gene are ENHRY and SYGVKD. The CDR3 runs to 16 residues. The V end lost 2 bases, the J end lost 0 bases, and 10 bases lay between the germline ends. DNA for the CDR3: TGTGCCATCAGTGAGGGTGGGGCTCCGAACACCGGGGAGCTGTTTTTT. It codes for CAISEGGAPNTGELFF.

In DNA, the CDR3 is TGCAGCGTTGATAGAGGGACTTCCACAGATACGCAGTATTTT. Protein product: CSVDRGTSTDTQYF. The chain is built from TRBV29-1 and TRBJ2-3, with a possible D match to TRBD2 (6 bases). The length of the CDR3 is 14 residues. In germline, CDR1 is SQVTM, CDR2 ANQGSEA. Trimming removed 3 bases at V and 2 bases at J, with 12 bases between.

This chain joins TRBV21-1 and TRBJ2-4; the table assigns TRBD1, which was not confirmed against the DNA. TRBV21-1 is tagged as a pseudogene. There are 11 residues in the CDR3. The CDR3, as DNA: TGTGCCAGCAGCGCAGGGACATTTCAGTACTTC. Protein: CASSAGTFQYF.

The chain is built from TRBV5-1 and TRBJ2-5; D is unresolved. This CDR3 contains 14 residues. Trimming stripped 0 bases from V and 5 bases from J, with 11 bases between. Germline V gives CDR1 SGHRS, CDR2 YFSETQ. CDR3 region: CASSLGASVETQYF. The DNA for the CDR3 is TGCGCCAGCAGCTTGGGTGCCTCTGTGGAGACCCAGTACTTC.

The DNA for the CDR3 is TGCGCCAGCAGCCAAGGAACGGGTGCGGGAAACACCATATATTTT. As protein: CASSQGTGAGNTIYF. The chain has TRBV4-1 and TRBJ1-3; no clear D gene. V shed 1 base and J shed 4 bases, with 11 bases lying between them. The CDR3 consists of 15 residues. Germline V gene data show CDR1 as MGHRA and CDR2 as YSYEKL.